Presented here are 28 T cell receptor beta chains from one specimen sequenced in a study of blood T cell repertoires in COVID-19. Profiled with immunoSEQ multiplex PCR; TCRdb holds only in-frame clones, not every one. Found here are under 100,000 clones, about 85% of them singletons; the top ten hold roughly 18%. Sequenced material: peripheral blood. Source of these receptors: a man older than 75 with active or convalescent COVID-19.

The V call is TRBV19, the J call TRBJ2-7; 11 bases agree with TRBD1. Germline V gene data show CDR1 as LNHDA and CDR2 as SQIVND (reference sequence). V lost 3 bases and J lost 6; bases outside the gene matches: 4. The CDR3 spans 14 residues. CDR3 loop: CASSISGQGGEQYV. Written as DNA, the CDR3 is TGTGCCAGTAGTATTTCGGGACAGGGGGGCGAGCAGTACGTC.

The rearrangement uses TRBV30 and TRBJ2-1; D is possibly TRBD1 (7 bases). The V and J ends lost 3 bases and 8 bases respectively, with 17 bases between them. The CDR3 sequence is 14 residues long. In germline, CDR1 is GTSNPN, CDR2 SVGIG (reference sequence). This chain's CDR3 is CAWRSRGVVYEQFF. The CDR3 nucleotides are TGTGCCTGGAGATCCAGGGGGGTTGTGTATGAGCAGTTCTTC.

The chain recombines TRBV19 with TRBJ1-2; 9 nucleotides line up with TRBD1. Germline trimming cut 6 bases from V and 8 bases from J; bases unmatched to any gene: 10. Germline assignment: CDR1 LNHDA and CDR2 SQIVND (reference sequence). The CDR3 loop spans 14 amino acids. CDR3 DNA sequence: TGTGCCAGTAGCCTACAGGGGGCAACGGAAGGCTACACCTTC. Its translation: CASSLQGATEGYTF.

The V and J genes are TRBV5-1 and TRBJ2-6, with 7 bases fitting TRBD1. This CDR3 region has 17 residues. V lost 0 bases and J lost 2; bases outside the gene matches: 5. Germline V gene data show CDR1 as SGHRS and CDR2 as YFSETQ. CDR3: CASSLEFRGPGANVLTF. The CDR3 DNA follows: TGCGCCAGCAGCTTGGAATTTAGGGGGCCTGGGGCCAACGTCCTGACTTTC.

This clone has more than one count but fewer than ten. The same CDR3 can be traced to other DNA sequences in this sample. The J gene is TRBJ1-4, the V gene TRBV4-2; perhaps TRBD1 as D (5 bases). The CDR3 has 14 amino acids. The V and J ends lost 1 base and 4 bases respectively, with 7 bases between them. Germline V gene lookup returns CDR1 LGHNA and CDR2 YNFKEQ. The CDR3 DNA sequence: TGTGCCAGCAGCCAAGGGGGGGGTAATGAAAAACTGTTTTTT. Translated: CASSQGGGNEKLFF.

J is TRBJ2-1 and V is TRBV19; 8 bases align to TRBD2. The V gene's germline CDR1 is LNHDA and CDR2 SQIVND (reference sequence). V shed 5 bases and J 5 bases; nucleotides not matched to a gene: 11. The CDR3 consists of 16 residues. Written as DNA, the CDR3 is TGTGCCAGTAGTTTTCCCTCGGGTAGCGGGGACAATGAGCAGTTCTTC. Translated: CASSFPSGSGDNEQFF.

The rearrangement links TRBV5-1 to TRBJ2-3, with D tentatively TRBD2 (5 bases). Trimming removed 1 base at V and 5 bases at J, with 14 bases between. CDR3 length: 15 amino acids. CDR1 SGHRS and CDR2 YFSETQ come from the germline V gene. The CDR3: CASSLTASNGDTQYF. Here the CDR3 DNA reads TGCGCCAGCAGCTTGACGGCTAGCAATGGAGATACGCAGTATTTT.

The chain joins TRBV27 to TRBJ1-6, with 7 positions matching TRBD1. After removal of 5 bases from V and 10 bases from J, the junction contained 5 bases not matched to a gene. Germline-derived CDR1 and CDR2 are MNHEY and SMNVEV (reference sequence). This CDR3 is 13 amino acids long. The CDR3 protein is CASSVTGSSPLHF. DNA of the CDR3: TGTGCCAGCAGTGTGACAGGGTCGTCACCCCTCCACTTT.

This sequence joins TRBV7-3 and TRBJ2-2; tentative D call: TRBD2 (6 bases). The germline CDR1 and CDR2 sequences are SGHTA and FQGTGA. The CDR3 has 15 residues. V was cut by 5 bases and J by 4 bases, with 14 bases left in between. CDR3 region: CASSIQGGSTGELFF. In DNA form, the CDR3 reads TGTGCCAGCAGCATACAAGGAGGGAGCACCGGGGAGCTGTTTTTT.

V gene TRBV3-1 (or the pseudogene TRBV3-2) combines with J gene TRBJ2-3; a possible D gene is TRBD2 (5 bases). The V gene's germline CDR1 is LGHDT and CDR2 YNNKEL (reference sequence). CDR3 size: 15 residues. V was trimmed by 0 bases and J by 7 bases, leaving 14 bases between them. CDR3 nucleotide sequence: TGTGCCAGCAGCCAAGAACCTAGCAGGATACATACGCAGTATTTT. Its translation is CASSQEPSRIHTQYF.

The CDR3 here is CASRGDEDYGYTF. DNA for the CDR3: TGTGCCAGTCGGGGGGACGAAGACTATGGCTACACCTTC. The V call is TRBV19, the J call TRBJ1-2, with D maybe TRBD1 (5 bases). Germline CDR1 LNHDA, CDR2 SQIVND (reference sequence). This CDR3 region has 13 residues. V was cut by 8 bases and J by 3 bases, with 13 bases left in between.

The chain joins TRBV7-2 to TRBJ2-7; TRBD1 might be the D (6 bases). The CDR3 runs 15 residues. CDR1 and CDR2 (germline): SGHTA, FQGNSA. V was clipped by 1 base and J by 7 bases, with 17 bases between them. The CDR3 here is CASSLGVQGWVEQYV. The CDR3 DNA reads as TGTGCCAGCAGCTTAGGCGTACAGGGTTGGGTGGAGCAGTACGTC.

The rearrangement links TRBV7-8 to TRBJ2-7; a possible D gene is TRBD1 (5 bases). This CDR3 comprises 14 residues. Germline lookup yields CDR1 SGHVS and CDR2 FQNEAQ. Trimming took 5 bases from V and 0 from J, leaving 11 bases between them. CDR3 sequence: CASSGEDTSYEQYV. CDR3 nucleotide sequence: TGTGCCAGCAGCGGCGAGGACACCTCCTACGAGCAGTACGTC.

The chain carries TRBV2 and TRBJ2-3, with 7 bases that match TRBD2. The CDR3 covers 14 residues. Per germline, CDR1 SNHLY and CDR2 FYNNEI. With V trimmed by 6 bases and J by 4 bases, 7 bases remained unmatched. The CDR3 spells CASRRLASADTQYF. The CDR3 DNA reads as TGTGCCAGCAGAAGACTAGCCAGCGCAGATACGCAGTATTTT. Supplemented by reference TRBV2 and TRBJ2-3, the full variable domain reads EPEVTQTPSHQVTQMGQEVILRCVPISNHLYFYWYRQILGQKVEFLVSFYNNEISEKSEIFDDQFSVERPDGSNFTLKIRSTKLEDSAMYFCASRRLASADTQYFGPGTRLTVL.

The V gene is TRBV3-1 (or the pseudogene TRBV3-2), the J gene TRBJ2-5; TRBD2 aligns across 10 bases. The CDR3 extends over 17 amino acids. J gave up 6 bases and V 2 bases, and 12 bases lay outside the gene matches. Germline assignment: CDR1 LGHDT and CDR2 YNNKEL (reference sequence). The CDR3 loop is CASSQLGSGGSYKTQYF. The CDR3 DNA is TGTGCCAGCAGCCAACTGGGTAGCGGGGGGTCCTATAAGACCCAGTACTTC.

J is TRBJ2-1 and V is TRBV12-5, with TRBD1 matching 9 bases. Germline CDR1 is LGHNT and CDR2 is FRNRAP. V dropped 1 base and J dropped 7; count of bases not matched to a gene: 5. This CDR3 comprises 15 residues. The CDR3 sequence: CASGLGQGVKNEQFF. Here the CDR3 DNA reads TGTGCTAGTGGTTTGGGACAGGGGGTAAAAAATGAGCAGTTCTTC.

This sequence joins TRBV5-6 and TRBJ2-5, with 7 bases identical to TRBD1. Trimming cost V 4 bases and J 2 bases; bases outside gene matches: 8. The CDR3 consists of 15 residues. Germline lookup yields CDR1 SGHDT and CDR2 YYEEEE. The DNA for the CDR3 is TGTGCCAGCAGCCAACCAGGACAGGCACAAGAGACCCAGTACTTC. Translated: CASSQPGQAQETQYF.

This clone was detected only once. The V and J genes are TRBV14 and TRBJ2-5; 7 bases map to TRBD1. V shed 4 bases, J shed 7 bases, and the junction held 6 bases outside the gene matches. The CDR3 is 13 residues long. Germline V gives CDR1 SGHDN, CDR2 FVKESK. The CDR3 protein is CASSRQGYGTQYF. CDR3 nucleotides: TGTGCCAGCAGCCGACAGGGTTATGGGACCCAGTACTTC.

The chain has TRBV3-1 (or the pseudogene TRBV3-2) and TRBJ2-2, with D possibly matching TRBD1 (5 bases). The V and J ends lost 2 bases and 3 bases respectively, with 13 bases between them. The CDR3 extends over 16 amino acids. Germline V gene lookup returns CDR1 LGHDT and CDR2 YNNKEL (reference sequence). DNA for the CDR3: TGTGCCAGCAGCCAATGGGGTAGCAGGGACACCGGGGAGCTGTTTTTT. Translation gives CASSQWGSRDTGELFF.

The chain carries TRBV2 and TRBJ1-4; D gene unclear. Trimming stripped 4 bases from V and 5 bases from J, with 11 bases between. CDR3 size: 14 residues. Germline loops: CDR1 SNHLY, CDR2 FYNNEI. CDR3 protein: CASSVRGENEKLFF. Written as DNA, the CDR3 is TGTGCCAGCAGTGTACGGGGAGAAAATGAAAAACTGTTTTTT.

V usage is TRBV30 and J usage is TRBJ1-4, with 7 bases matching TRBD1. From germline, CDR1 is GTSNPN and CDR2 SVGIG (reference sequence). The CDR3 runs to 18 residues. Trimming cost V 2 bases and J 7 bases; bases outside gene matches: 19. The CDR3 loop is CAWSPPGQGVRLGEKLFF. In nucleotides, the CDR3 is TGTGCCTGGAGTCCTCCCGGTCAGGGGGTAAGGTTGGGTGAAAAACTGTTTTTT.

The chain recombines TRBV24-1 with TRBJ2-3; 8 nucleotides line up with TRBD2. The germline V gene encodes CDR1 KGHDR and CDR2 SFDVKD. The CDR3 is 14 amino acids. Unmatched junction bases numbered 5, after V lost 6 bases and J lost 4 bases. This CDR3 is CATSSAGGSDTQYF. CDR3 DNA sequence: TGTGCCACCAGTAGTGCGGGAGGATCAGATACGCAGTATTTT.

CDR3 nucleotide sequence: TGTGCCAGCAGTGAAGGAGACAGCCCTTATTCACCCCTCCACTTT. Its translation is CASSEGDSPYSPLHF. The genes are TRBV6-1 and TRBJ1-6; tentative D call: TRBD1 (5 bases). Looked up from germline, CDR1 is MNHNS and CDR2 is SASEGT. This CDR3 has 15 residues. V was cut by 1 base and J by 8 bases, with 12 bases left in between.

The CDR3 DNA follows: TGTGCCAGCAGCTTAGCATCGGAGGGGCCAGCCTATGGCTACACCTTC. Its protein product is CASSLASEGPAYGYTF. The chain employs TRBV7-9 and TRBJ1-2; D perhaps matches TRBD1 (5 bases). Germline CDR1 and CDR2: SEHNR and FQNEAQ (reference sequence). This CDR3 spans 16 amino acids. The germline V and J ends were trimmed by 0 bases and 4 bases, with 15 bases remaining between them.

This chain links TRBV19 with TRBJ2-3, with 14 bases matching TRBD2. Trimming took 4 bases from V and 4 from J; bases not matched to a gene: 7. This CDR3 has 17 residues. CDR1 and CDR2 from the germline V gene are LNHDA and SQIVND (reference sequence). In nucleotides, the CDR3 is TGTGCCAGTAGTACCAGACTAGCGGGAGGGAGGGCAGATACGCAGTATTTT. Protein product: CASSTRLAGGRADTQYF.

The CDR3 bases are TGTGCCAGTAGTGGAGTCGTAGGACTTAACGAGCAGTACGTC. It encodes CASSGVVGLNEQYV. This sequence joins TRBV19 and TRBJ2-7; maybe TRBD2 (5 bases). The V end lost 5 bases, the J end lost 5 bases, and 16 bases lay between the germline ends. Germline V CDR1 and CDR2: LNHDA, SQIVND (reference sequence). CDR3 size: 14 residues.

This clone was seen a single time. The chain has TRBV25-1 and TRBJ1-5, with D unresolved. Trimming shortened V by 1 base and J by 5 bases, and 9 bases separated the two germline ends. The CDR3 contains 14 residues. Germline V gives CDR1 MGHDK, CDR2 SYGVNS. The CDR3 DNA sequence: TGTGCCAGCAGTGAATTAACGAGGGATCAGCCCCAGCATTTT. Its protein product is CASSELTRDQPQHF.

This chain links TRBV3-1 (or the pseudogene TRBV3-2) with TRBJ2-2; D remains ambiguous. CDR3 length equals 15 residues. V lost 1 base and J 6 bases, leaving 12 bases between the germline ends. Germline V lookup: CDR1 LGHDT, CDR2 YNNKEL (reference sequence). This CDR3 is CASSQASAVAGELFF. CDR3 DNA: TGTGCCAGCAGCCAAGCGTCGGCGGTCGCCGGGGAGCTGTTTTTT.